These 21 T cell receptor beta chains share one sample of origin, sequenced in a study of blood T cell repertoires in COVID-19. Clones were read by immunoSEQ multiplex PCR, and TCRdb kept only the in-frame ones, dropping some. The sample records roughly 400,000 clones, roughly 90% being singletons. Sequencing was performed on PBMCs or T cells enriched from blood (not recorded which). Receptor source: a woman in her thirties or forties who had been exposed to COVID-19.

The rearrangement links TRBV15 to TRBJ1-2; 7 positions agree with TRBD1. The CDR3 is 16 amino acids. The germline gives CDR1 LNHNV, CDR2 YYDKDF (reference sequence). Trimming cost V 0 bases and J 6 bases; bases outside gene matches: 10. This CDR3 reads CATSRDLTGSGHGYTF. The CDR3 nucleotides are TGTGCCACCAGCAGAGATCTGACAGGGAGTGGTCATGGCTACACCTTC.

In this sample, this clone turned up once. The V and J genes are TRBV2 and TRBJ1-2; D is undetermined. Deletions cut 2 bases from V and 4 bases from J, with 11 bases between. This CDR3 comprises 14 residues. Per germline, CDR1 SNHLY and CDR2 FYNNEI. The CDR3 DNA sequence: TGTGCCAGCAGTGAAATGCGGCAGATCTATGGCTACACCTTC. This codes for CASSEMRQIYGYTF.

The rearrangement joins TRBV18 to TRBJ2-1, with D possibly TRBD2 on 5 matching bases. Germline CDR1 KGHSH, CDR2 LQKENI. V shed 3 bases and J shed 3 bases, with 6 bases lying between them. The CDR3 is 13 amino acids. The CDR3 nucleotides read TGTGCCAGCTCACCCGGGATCTACAATGAGCAGTTCTTC. Translating it yields CASSPGIYNEQFF.

The V gene is TRBV6-5, the J gene TRBJ2-7; TRBD1 is a possible D gene (6 bases). Trimming left V 2 bases short and J 3 bases short, with 8 bases between. This CDR3 contains 13 residues. Germline CDR1 is MNHEY and CDR2 is SVGAGI. The CDR3, as DNA: TGTGCCAGCAGTTACGGCAGGGGCTACGAGCAGTACTTC. It translates to CASSYGRGYEQYF.

This clone has only one observation. V usage is TRBV5-1 and J usage is TRBJ2-1; D is possibly TRBD1 (5 bases). Germline CDR1 and CDR2: SGHRS and YFSETQ. There are 17 residues in the CDR3. V lost 2 bases to trimming and J lost 6 bases, with 21 bases between them. The CDR3 DNA reads TGCGCCAGCAGCTTTAGACCATTTGGGGCCTCGATCAATGAGCAGTTCTTC. Amino acid sequence: CASSFRPFGASINEQFF.

DNA of the CDR3: TGTGCCAGCAGCCTGGCGGGGGGCTCAACTAATGAAAAACTGTTTTTT. Translated: CASSLAGGSTNEKLFF. The chain links TRBV5-5 to TRBJ1-4; tentative D call: TRBD1 (6 bases). The germline V gene encodes CDR1 SGHKS and CDR2 YYEKEE (reference sequence). The germline V and J ends were trimmed by 4 bases and 0 bases, with 13 bases remaining between them. CDR3 size: 16 residues.

The V and J genes are TRBV15 and TRBJ1-2; 7 positions match TRBD1. The CDR3 has 14 residues. Germline values: CDR1 LNHNV, CDR2 YYDKDF (reference sequence). The ends lost 0 bases at V and 7 bases at J; junction bases unmatched: 5. The CDR3 here is CATSRDPGGSGYTF. The CDR3 DNA is TGTGCCACCAGCAGAGATCCAGGGGGGAGTGGCTACACCTTC. Drawing the rest from reference TRBV15 and TRBJ1-2, the complete variable domain is DAMVIQNPRYQVTQFGKPVTLSCSQTLNHNVMYWYQQKSSQAPKLLFHYYDKDFNNEADTPDNFQSRRPNTSFCFLDIRSPGLGDTAMYLCATSRDPGGSGYTFGSGTRLTVV.

V is TRBV3-1 (or the pseudogene TRBV3-2) and J is TRBJ2-7; 11 positions match TRBD2. J lost 1 base, V lost 4 bases, and 12 bases had no gene match. The CDR3 length is 18 residues. Looked up from germline, CDR1 is LGHDT and CDR2 is YNNKEL (reference sequence). CDR3 nucleotides: TGTGCCAGCAGCCCCACAGCCCTCCGACTAGCGGGGTCCTACGAGCAGTACTTC. The encoded protein is CASSPTALRLAGSYEQYF.

The rearrangement joins TRBV2 to TRBJ2-2, with D maybe TRBD2 (5 bases). The CDR3 covers 17 residues. Trimming removed 1 base at V and 1 base at J, with 13 bases between. Looked up from germline, CDR1 is SNHLY and CDR2 is FYNNEI. The CDR3 sequence is CASSEEIEGWNTGELFF. The CDR3 region has the DNA TGTGCCAGCAGTGAAGAGATAGAGGGATGGAACACCGGGGAGCTGTTTTTT.

The rearrangement joins TRBV11-2 to TRBJ1-2; 8 bases align to TRBD1. Per the germline V gene, CDR1 is SGHAT and CDR2 is FQNNGV. CDR3 length equals 17 residues. V was pared by 0 bases and J by 4 bases, with 10 bases of the junction left unmatched. The CDR3 nucleotides read TGTGCCAGCAGCTTAGATCGGGACAGGCGTCAGGTCTATGGCTACACCTTC. Translating it yields CASSLDRDRRQVYGYTF.

The chain recombines TRBV29-1 with TRBJ2-1, with D tentatively TRBD1 (5 bases). Per the germline V gene, CDR1 is SQVTM and CDR2 is ANQGSEA. V lost 7 bases, J lost 7 bases, and 11 bases lay in between. The length of the CDR3 is 11 residues. CDR3 protein: CSAPKGNEQFF. The CDR3 DNA follows: TGCAGCGCCCCGAAGGGGAATGAGCAGTTCTTC.

In its sample, this clone was seen once. V is TRBV5-1 and J is TRBJ1-2; 7 nucleotides line up with TRBD1. CDR3 length equals 15 residues. Germline CDR1 is SGHRS and CDR2 is YFSETQ. J lost 2 bases, V lost 5 bases, and 9 bases had no gene match. CDR3 coding DNA: TGCGCCAGCAGGGGGCCCATGACAGGGAACTATGGCTACACCTTC. This codes for CASRGPMTGNYGYTF. The full variable domain, its missing parts supplied by reference TRBV5-1 and TRBJ1-2, is KAGVTQTPRYLIKTRGQQVTLSCSPISGHRSVSWYQQTPGQGLQFLFEYFSETQRNKGNFPGRFSGRQFSNSRSEMNVSTLELGDSALYLCASRGPMTGNYGYTFGSGTRLTVV.

The V call is TRBV5-4, the J call TRBJ2-2; 7 positions agree with TRBD2. This CDR3 comprises 16 residues. The germline CDR1 and CDR2 sequences are SGHNT and YYREEE (reference sequence). The J segment lost 3 bases and the V segment lost 0 bases, leaving 5 bases of the junction unmatched. This chain's CDR3 is CASSLGASGDTGELFF. The DNA for the CDR3 is TGTGCCAGCAGCTTGGGGGCTAGCGGAGACACCGGGGAGCTGTTTTTT.

V is TRBV4-3 and J is TRBJ2-7; 12 bases agree with TRBD2. The CDR3 runs 16 residues. V was clipped by 2 bases and J by 4 bases; unmatched bases: 6. Germline V gene lookup returns CDR1 LGHNA and CDR2 YSLEER. CDR3 region: CASSQSSSGRGYEQYF. CDR3 in DNA: TGCGCCAGCAGCCAATCCTCTAGCGGGAGGGGGTACGAGCAGTACTTC.

The gene calls are TRBV7-9 and TRBJ1-2; TRBD1 matches at 7 bases. V was clipped by 6 bases and J by 8 bases; unmatched bases: 9. This CDR3 region has 13 residues. The germline V gene has CDR1 SEHNR and CDR2 FQNEAQ (reference sequence). CDR3 sequence: CASSSTGDSGYTF. In nucleotides, the CDR3 is TGTGCCAGCAGTTCAACAGGGGACAGCGGCTACACCTTC.

The table lists this clone with a count of one. Compared with germline, one end of the junction differs, possibly owing to a read error. The rearrangement joins TRBV2 to TRBJ2-1; TRBD2 aligns across 9 bases. The CDR3 has 15 residues. Germline CDR1 SNHLY, CDR2 FYNNEI. The CDR3 loop reads CASSEDSGSYNEQFF. The CDR3 DNA sequence: TGTGCCAGCAGCGAAGATAGCGGGAGCTACAATGAGCAGTTCTTC.

The chain uses TRBV19 and TRBJ2-3, with D perhaps TRBD2 (6 bases). V lost 5 bases to trimming and J lost 1 base, with 16 bases between them. This CDR3 has 16 residues. The V gene's germline CDR1 is LNHDA and CDR2 SQIVND (reference sequence). CDR3 DNA sequence: TGTGCCAGTAGTCCGGCTGGGGGGTTTGGCACAGATACGCAGTATTTT. Its protein is CASSPAGGFGTDTQYF.

J is TRBJ2-7 and V is TRBV21-1; the D call of TRBD2 is as the table states it, not checked on the DNA. TRBV21-1 is listed as a pseudogene. This CDR3 has 16 amino acids. CDR3 nucleotide sequence: TGTGCCAGCAGCAGAATCGGGGGAACTAGCATCGGTCAGCAGTACTTC. Protein: CASSRIGGTSIGQQYF.

DNA of the CDR3: TGTGCCAGTAAGGGGGGGCTAGCGGGAGGGCTGAATGAGCAGTTCTTC. This translates into CASKGGLAGGLNEQFF. The chain links TRBV19 to TRBJ2-1; 12 nucleotides agree with TRBD2. The CDR3 runs 16 residues. V was clipped by 7 bases and J by 7 bases; unmatched bases: 11. Germline loops: CDR1 LNHDA, CDR2 SQIVND (reference sequence).

The rearrangement joins TRBV19 to TRBJ1-2; 9 bases align to TRBD1. Germline assignment: CDR1 LNHDA and CDR2 SQIVND (reference sequence). The CDR3 is 14 residues long. V shed 3 bases, J shed 4 bases, and the junction held 3 bases outside the gene matches. The CDR3 region has the DNA TGTGCCAGTAGTATGAGACAGGGGGTCTATGGCTACACCTTC. Its protein product is CASSMRQGVYGYTF.

The CDR3 DNA reads as TGTGCCAGCAGCTTAAGTCGAACAAAAAACATTCAGTACTTC. Translation: CASSLSRTKNIQYF. V usage is TRBV7-2 and J usage is TRBJ2-4; D gene unclear. Trimming took 2 bases from V and 4 from J, leaving 9 bases between them. The length of the CDR3 is 14 residues. The germline CDR1 and CDR2 sequences are SGHTA and FQGNSA.